The rows below give T cell receptor beta chains drawn from one sample of a study of T cell repertoires in cytomegalovirus infection. TCRdb re-called the reads with MiXCR, one entry per CDR3 protein. This repertoire shows about 310,000 distinct CDR3 sequences, roughly 9.3% found once; its top ten account for less than 3%. The source material was PBMCs. The receptors were gathered from a human donor in good health (CMV status not recorded). Some clones in this sample may be carry-over from other donors' samples. Each CDR3 is given with its conserved first and last residue. The order of the fields is D gene, J gene, clone size, V gene, CDR3 protein, CDR3 DNA. A D gene is named only where the DNA matches it firmly. The size of a clone is reported for some rows only, either as once, few or many, or as a class for expanded clones.

D: .; J: TRBJ2-3; size: many; V: TRBV19; CDR3: CASSTRPGADTQYF; DNA: TGTGCCAGTAGTACCAGACCAGGGGCAGATACGCAGTATTTT
D: TRBD2; J: TRBJ2-1; size: .; V: TRBV4-2; CDR3: CASSQDSGTSSNEQFF; DNA: TGTGCCAGCAGCCAAGACAGCGGGACTAGCAGCAATGAGCAGTTCTTC
D: TRBD1; J: TRBJ2-1; size: many; V: TRBV7-8; CDR3: CASSQGSTGGFNEQFF; DNA: TGTGCCAGCAGCCAAGGGTCGACAGGGGGCTTCAATGAGCAGTTCTTC
D: TRBD1; J: TRBJ2-1; size: few; V: TRBV29-1; CDR3: CSVEDRTGFFNEQFF; DNA: TGCAGCGTTGAAGACCGGACAGGGTTTTTCAATGAGCAGTTCTTC
D: .; J: TRBJ2-5; size: many; V: TRBV11-2; CDR3: CASSNRVGPYQETQYF; DNA: TGTGCCAGCAGCAATAGGGTAGGGCCTTACCAAGAGACCCAGTACTTC
D: TRBD1; J: TRBJ2-7; size: many; V: TRBV6-6; CDR3: CASSYDRDHEQYF; DNA: TGTGCCAGCAGTTATGACAGGGATCACGAGCAGTACTTC
D: .; J: TRBJ2-1; size: .; V: TRBV4-2; CDR3: CASSPTAIDNEQFF; DNA: TGTGCCAGCAGCCCGACAGCGATCGACAATGAGCAGTTCTTC
D: .; J: TRBJ2-2; size: few; V: TRBV29-1; CDR3: CSVVGINTGELFF; DNA: TGCAGCGTTGTGGGGATCAACACCGGGGAGCTGTTTTTT
D: TRBD1; J: TRBJ2-7; size: many; V: TRBV5-1; CDR3: CASSRETGPSYEQYF; DNA: TGCGCCAGCAGCAGGGAGACAGGGCCCTCCTACGAGCAGTACTTC
D: TRBD2; J: TRBJ2-5; size: many; V: TRBV28; CDR3: CASSPPTVGGGTQYF; DNA: TGTGCCAGCAGTCCCCCCACCGTCGGGGGGGGGACCCAGTACTTC
D: .; J: TRBJ1-2; size: many; V: TRBV7-2; CDR3: CASSGRTNYGYTF; DNA: TGTGCCAGCAGCGGCAGGACTAACTATGGCTACACCTTC
D: .; J: TRBJ2-1; size: .; V: TRBV18; CDR3: CASSPPGLDSYNEQFF; DNA: TGTGCCAGCTCACCACCGGGACTTGACTCCTACAATGAGCAGTTCTTC
D: .; J: TRBJ1-5; size: many; V: TRBV7-9; CDR3: CASSLGHLDNQPQHF; DNA: TGTGCCAGCAGCTTAGGCCATCTCGACAATCAGCCCCAGCATTTT
D: .; J: TRBJ2-7; size: .; V: TRBV3-1; CDR3: CASSRTDIYEQYF; DNA: TGTGCCAGCAGCCGGACAGACATTTACGAGCAGTACTTC
D: .; J: TRBJ2-7; size: many; V: TRBV6-2/TRBV6-3; CDR3: CASSYSGTDYEQYF; DNA: TGTGCCAGCAGTTACTCCGGGACCGACTACGAGCAGTACTTC
D: .; J: TRBJ1-1; size: many; V: TRBV5-1; CDR3: CASSLYQGVSNTEAFF; DNA: TGCGCCAGCAGCTTGTATCAGGGAGTATCGAACACTGAAGCTTTCTTT
D: .; J: TRBJ1-5; size: .; V: TRBV20-1; CDR3: CSASRRGGQSNQPQHF; DNA: TGCAGTGCCTCAAGAAGGGGGGGGCAGAGCAATCAGCCCCAGCATTTT
D: .; J: TRBJ2-3; size: few; V: TRBV28; CDR3: CASSLNSAGTSTDTQYF; DNA: TGTGCCAGCAGTTTAAATTCCGCGGGGACTAGCACAGATACGCAGTATTTT
D: .; J: TRBJ1-2; size: few; V: TRBV28; CDR3: CASRPGGNYGYTF; DNA: TGTGCCAGCAGACCCGGAGGAAACTATGGCTACACCTTC
D: .; J: TRBJ1-5; size: many; V: TRBV6-2/TRBV6-3; CDR3: CASTSRTAYSNQPQHF; DNA: TGTGCCAGCACCTCCCGGACAGCTTATAGCAATCAGCCCCAGCATTTT
D: .; J: TRBJ1-2; size: many; V: TRBV29-1; CDR3: CSVPLEGGAPNYGYTF; DNA: TGCAGCGTTCCCCTTGAAGGGGGGGCACCTAACTATGGCTACACCTTC
D: .; J: TRBJ1-1; size: many; V: TRBV12-3/TRBV12-4; CDR3: CASRRDGYTEAFF; DNA: TGTGCCAGCAGACGGGACGGGTACACTGAAGCTTTCTTT
D: .; J: TRBJ2-5; size: many; V: TRBV7-6; CDR3: CASSPGGSGETQYF; DNA: TGTGCCAGCAGCCCCGGAGGGAGCGGGGAGACCCAGTACTTC
D: TRBD1; J: TRBJ2-4; size: many; V: TRBV29-1; CDR3: CSVPDRGLANIQYF; DNA: TGCAGCGTTCCTGACAGGGGATTGGCAAACATTCAGTACTTC
D: .; J: TRBJ2-5; size: .; V: TRBV28; CDR3: CASRPSGSRGQTQYF; DNA: TGTGCCAGCAGACCCTCCGGGAGCAGGGGACAGACCCAGTACTTC
D: .; J: TRBJ1-1; size: .; V: TRBV29-1; CDR3: CSVRHSRTEAFF; DNA: TGCAGCGTTAGACATTCGAGGACTGAAGCTTTCTTT
D: .; J: TRBJ2-1; size: few; V: TRBV13; CDR3: CASSSDSGNEQFF; DNA: TGTGCCAGCAGCAGCGACAGTGGCAATGAGCAGTTCTTC
D: .; J: TRBJ2-5; size: .; V: TRBV11-2; CDR3: CASSSLSKETQYF; DNA: TGTGCCAGCAGCTCTCTTTCTAAAGAGACCCAGTACTTC
D: .; J: TRBJ2-5; size: many; V: TRBV20-1; CDR3: CSASGVKTQYF; DNA: TGCAGTGCTAGCGGGGTAAAGACCCAGTACTTC
D: TRBD1; J: TRBJ2-6; size: .; V: TRBV29-1; CDR3: CSVGQALSSGANVLTF; DNA: TGCAGCGTCGGACAGGCCCTGAGCTCTGGGGCCAACGTCCTGACTTTC
D: TRBD1; J: TRBJ1-2; size: many; V: TRBV7-6; CDR3: CASSPFEGQGGHGYTF; DNA: TGTGCCAGCAGCCCTTTTGAGGGACAGGGGGGCCATGGCTACACCTTC
D: TRBD1; J: TRBJ2-3; size: .; V: TRBV18; CDR3: CASSPSDRSLGDTQYF; DNA: TGTGCCAGCTCACCTTCGGACAGGTCTCTGGGAGATACGCAGTATTTT
D: .; J: TRBJ1-6; size: .; V: TRBV10-3; CDR3: CAISESIRDNSPLHF; DNA: TGTGCCATCAGTGAGTCGATAAGGGATAATTCACCCCTCCACTTT
D: TRBD2; J: TRBJ2-3; size: many; V: TRBV20-1; CDR3: CSAPGLADSTDTQYF; DNA: TGCAGTGCTCCTGGACTAGCGGATAGCACAGATACGCAGTATTTT
D: .; J: TRBJ2-2; size: many; V: TRBV12-5; CDR3: CASAPDAQGGELFF; DNA: TGTGCTAGTGCCCCGGATGCGCAGGGCGGGGAGCTGTTTTTT
D: .; J: TRBJ2-5; size: many; V: TRBV28; CDR3: CASSFGTRGETQYF; DNA: TGTGCCAGCAGTTTTGGGACGCGGGGAGAGACCCAGTACTTC
D: .; J: TRBJ2-5; size: many; V: TRBV12-3/TRBV12-4; CDR3: CASSPARDETQYF; DNA: TGTGCCAGCAGCCCAGCCCGGGATGAGACCCAGTACTTC
D: .; J: TRBJ1-2; size: .; V: TRBV19; CDR3: CASHGLSWRGYTF; DNA: TGTGCCAGCCACGGACTCTCCTGGCGTGGCTACACCTTC
D: .; J: TRBJ1-3; size: many; V: TRBV5-4; CDR3: CASRPLLRGDPGNTIYF; DNA: TGTGCCAGCAGACCTCTACTGAGGGGAGACCCCGGAAACACCATATATTTT
D: TRBD1; J: TRBJ1-1; size: many; V: TRBV11-2; CDR3: CASSLGQWTGRLKVNTEAFF; DNA: TGTGCCAGCAGCTTAGGCCAGTGGACAGGGCGGCTTAAGGTGAACACTGAAGCTTTCTTT
D: .; J: TRBJ2-4; size: few; V: TRBV9; CDR3: CASSPQSRAADIQYF; DNA: TGTGCCAGCAGCCCCCAGTCGAGGGCCGCGGACATTCAGTACTTC
D: .; J: TRBJ1-1; size: many; V: TRBV5-1; CDR3: CASSGEVGNTEAFF; DNA: TGCGCCAGCAGCGGGGAGGTAGGGAACACTGAAGCTTTCTTT
D: .; J: TRBJ2-2; size: many; V: TRBV19; CDR3: CASRTPGELFF; DNA: TGTGCCAGTAGGACGCCCGGGGAGCTGTTTTTT
D: TRBD1; J: TRBJ1-5; size: few; V: TRBV20-1; CDR3: CSATRQGRAQPQHF; DNA: TGCAGTGCTACTAGACAGGGGAGGGCTCAGCCCCAGCATTTT
D: .; J: TRBJ1-6; size: few; V: TRBV20-1; CDR3: CSARAPGRDNNSPLHF; DNA: TGCAGTGCTAGAGCCCCGGGGCGGGATAATAATTCACCCCTCCACTTT
D: .; J: TRBJ1-4; size: many; V: TRBV4-3; CDR3: CASSPRFGEKLFF; DNA: TGCGCCAGCAGCCCCAGATTCGGGGAGAAACTGTTTTTT
D: .; J: TRBJ1-3; size: many; V: TRBV7-2; CDR3: CASTFQEGNTIYF; DNA: TGTGCCAGCACCTTCCAGGAAGGAAACACCATATATTTT
D: .; J: TRBJ1-5; size: many; V: TRBV19; CDR3: CASSIDPRRFNQPQHF; DNA: TGTGCCAGTAGTATAGATCCACGGCGGTTCAATCAGCCCCAGCATTTT
D: .; J: TRBJ1-2; size: .; V: TRBV19; CDR3: CASSIGTATYGYTF; DNA: TGTGCCAGTAGTATCGGGACCGCTACCTATGGCTACACCTTC
D: TRBD1; J: TRBJ1-5; size: many; V: TRBV7-2; CDR3: CASSQGTAFNQPQHF; DNA: TGTGCCAGCAGCCAAGGGACAGCCTTCAATCAGCCCCAGCATTTT
D: .; J: TRBJ1-1; size: .; V: TRBV29-1; CDR3: CSVGWGPNTEAFF; DNA: TGCAGCGTTGGCTGGGGGCCAAACACTGAAGCTTTCTTT